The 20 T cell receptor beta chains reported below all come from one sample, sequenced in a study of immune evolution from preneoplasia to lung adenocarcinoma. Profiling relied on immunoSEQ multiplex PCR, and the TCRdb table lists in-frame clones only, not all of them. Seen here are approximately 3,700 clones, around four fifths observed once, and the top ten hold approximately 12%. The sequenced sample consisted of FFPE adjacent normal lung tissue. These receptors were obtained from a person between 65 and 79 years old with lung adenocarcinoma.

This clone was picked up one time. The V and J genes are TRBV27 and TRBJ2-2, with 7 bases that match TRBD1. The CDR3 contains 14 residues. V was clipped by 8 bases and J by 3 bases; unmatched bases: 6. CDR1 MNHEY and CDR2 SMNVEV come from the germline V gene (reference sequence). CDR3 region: CASGTGAHTGELFF. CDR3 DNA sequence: TGTGCCAGCGGTACAGGGGCCCACACCGGGGAGCTGTTTTTT.

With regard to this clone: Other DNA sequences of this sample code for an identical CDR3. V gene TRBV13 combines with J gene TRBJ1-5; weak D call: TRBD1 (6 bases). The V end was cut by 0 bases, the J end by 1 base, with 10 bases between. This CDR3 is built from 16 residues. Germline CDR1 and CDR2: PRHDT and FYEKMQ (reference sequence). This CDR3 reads CASSLGGGRSNQPQHF. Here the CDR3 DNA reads TGTGCCAGCAGCTTAGGGGGGGGGCGCAGCAATCAGCCCCAGCATTTT. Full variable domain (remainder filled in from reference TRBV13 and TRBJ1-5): AAGVIQSPRHLIKEKRETATLKCYPIPRHDTVYWYQQGPGQDPQFLISFYEKMQSDKGSIPDRFSAQQFSDYHSELNMSSLELGDSALYFCASSLGGGRSNQPQHFGDGTRLSIL.

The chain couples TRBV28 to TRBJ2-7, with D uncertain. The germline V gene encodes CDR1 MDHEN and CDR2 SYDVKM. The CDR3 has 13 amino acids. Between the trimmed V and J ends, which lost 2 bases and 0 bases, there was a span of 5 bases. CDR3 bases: TGTGCCAGCAGTTTAGGACCCTCCTACGAGCAGTACTTC. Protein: CASSLGPSYEQYF.

The CDR3 region is CASSRRQNTEAFF. DNA of the CDR3: TGTGCCAGCAGCAGACGACAGAACACTGAAGCTTTCTTT. The V gene is TRBV9, the J gene TRBJ1-1; D ambiguous. The germline V gene encodes CDR1 SGDLS and CDR2 YYNGEE. This CDR3 spans 13 amino acids. Between the trimmed V and J ends, which lost 4 bases and 1 base, there was a span of 8 bases.

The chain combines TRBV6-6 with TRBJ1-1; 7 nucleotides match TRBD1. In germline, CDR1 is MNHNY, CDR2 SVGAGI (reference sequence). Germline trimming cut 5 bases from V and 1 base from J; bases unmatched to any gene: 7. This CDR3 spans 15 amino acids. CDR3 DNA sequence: TGTGCCAGCAGTCGGACAGGCGCGGCGAACACTGAAGCTTTCTTT. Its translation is CASSRTGAANTEAFF.

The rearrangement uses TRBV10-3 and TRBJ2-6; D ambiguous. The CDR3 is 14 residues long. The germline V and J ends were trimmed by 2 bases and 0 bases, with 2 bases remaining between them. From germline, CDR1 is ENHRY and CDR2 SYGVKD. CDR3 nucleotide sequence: TGTGCCATCAGTGAGAGCTCTGGGGCCAACGTCCTGACTTTC. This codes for CAISESSGANVLTF.

CDR3 region: CASSLIGQPQHF. CDR3 coding DNA: TGTGCCAGTAGTCTCATCGGGCAGCCCCAGCATTTT. This chain links TRBV19 with TRBJ1-5; D call uncertain. Looked up from germline, CDR1 is LNHDA and CDR2 is SQIVND (reference sequence). Trimming left V 5 bases short and J 7 bases short, with 9 bases between. The CDR3 loop spans 12 amino acids. The full variable domain, completed using reference TRBV19 and TRBJ1-5, is DGGITQSPKYLFRKEGQNVTLSCEQNLNHDAMYWYRQDPGQGLRLIYYSQIVNDFQKGDIAEGYSVSREKKESFPLTVTSAQKNPTAFYLCASSLIGQPQHFGDGTRLSIL.

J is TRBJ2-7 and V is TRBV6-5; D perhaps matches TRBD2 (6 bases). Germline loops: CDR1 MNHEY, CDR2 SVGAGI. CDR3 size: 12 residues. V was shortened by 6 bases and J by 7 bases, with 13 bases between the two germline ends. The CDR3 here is CASSPTGEEQYF. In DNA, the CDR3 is TGTGCCAGCAGCCCGACGGGGGAGGAGCAGTACTTC.

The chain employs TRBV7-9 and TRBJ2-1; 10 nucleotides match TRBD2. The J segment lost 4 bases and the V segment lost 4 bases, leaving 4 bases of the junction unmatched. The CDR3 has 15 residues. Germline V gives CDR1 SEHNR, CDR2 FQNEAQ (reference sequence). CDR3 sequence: CASSSPAGGYNEQFF. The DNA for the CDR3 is TGTGCCAGCAGCTCCCCAGCGGGGGGGTACAATGAGCAGTTCTTC. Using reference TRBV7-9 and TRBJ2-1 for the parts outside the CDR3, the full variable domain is DTGVSQNPRHKITKRGQNVTFRCDPISEHNRLYWYRQTLGQGPEFLTYFQNEAQLEKSRLLSDRFSAERPKGSFSTLEIQRTEQGDSAMYLCASSSPAGGYNEQFFGPGTRLTVL.

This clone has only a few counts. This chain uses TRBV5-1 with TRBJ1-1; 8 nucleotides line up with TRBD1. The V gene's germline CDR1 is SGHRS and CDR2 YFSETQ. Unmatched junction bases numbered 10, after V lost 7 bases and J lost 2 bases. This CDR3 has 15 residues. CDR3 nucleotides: TGCGCCAGCGGCTCAGGGGGCTCGTCAAACACTGAAGCTTTCTTT. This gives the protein CASGSGGSSNTEAFF.

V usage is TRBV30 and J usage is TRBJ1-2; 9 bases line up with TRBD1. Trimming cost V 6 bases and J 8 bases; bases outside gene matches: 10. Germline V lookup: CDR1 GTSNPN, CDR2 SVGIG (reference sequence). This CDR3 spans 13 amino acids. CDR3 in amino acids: CACLLQGAGGYTF. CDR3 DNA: TGTGCCTGTTTACTACAGGGGGCAGGAGGCTACACCTTC.

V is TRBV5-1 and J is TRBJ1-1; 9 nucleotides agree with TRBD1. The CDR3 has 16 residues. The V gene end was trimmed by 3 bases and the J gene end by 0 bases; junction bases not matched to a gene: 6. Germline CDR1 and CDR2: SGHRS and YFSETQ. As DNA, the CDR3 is TGCGCCAGCAGCTCCGGGACAGGGCCAATGAACACTGAAGCTTTCTTT. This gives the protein CASSSGTGPMNTEAFF.

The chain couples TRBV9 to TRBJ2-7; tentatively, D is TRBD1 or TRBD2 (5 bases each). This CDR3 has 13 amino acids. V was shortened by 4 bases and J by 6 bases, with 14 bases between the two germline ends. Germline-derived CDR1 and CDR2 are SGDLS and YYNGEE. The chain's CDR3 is CASSHDWGSEQYF. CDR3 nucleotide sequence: TGTGCCAGCAGCCACGATTGGGGGTCCGAGCAGTACTTC.

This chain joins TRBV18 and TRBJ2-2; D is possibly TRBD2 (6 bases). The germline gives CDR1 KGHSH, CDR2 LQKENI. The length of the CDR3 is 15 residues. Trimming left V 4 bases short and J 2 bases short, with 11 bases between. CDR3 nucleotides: TGTGCCAGCTCACGACTAGACATTAACACCGGGGAGCTGTTTTTT. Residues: CASSRLDINTGELFF.

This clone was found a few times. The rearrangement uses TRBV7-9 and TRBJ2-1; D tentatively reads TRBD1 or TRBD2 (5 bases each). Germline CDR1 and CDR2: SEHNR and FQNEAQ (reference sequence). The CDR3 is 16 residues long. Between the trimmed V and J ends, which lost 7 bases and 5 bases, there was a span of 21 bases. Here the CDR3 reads CASTEVGAGVHNEQFF. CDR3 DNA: TGTGCCAGCACCGAGGTCGGGGCTGGGGTCCACAATGAGCAGTTCTTC.

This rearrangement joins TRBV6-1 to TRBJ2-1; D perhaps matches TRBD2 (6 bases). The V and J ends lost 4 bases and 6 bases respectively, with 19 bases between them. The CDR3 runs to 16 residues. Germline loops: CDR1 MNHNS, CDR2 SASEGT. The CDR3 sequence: CASSARFAGSLNEQFF. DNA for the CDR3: TGTGCCAGCAGTGCCCGCTTTGCGGGGAGCCTCAATGAGCAGTTCTTC.

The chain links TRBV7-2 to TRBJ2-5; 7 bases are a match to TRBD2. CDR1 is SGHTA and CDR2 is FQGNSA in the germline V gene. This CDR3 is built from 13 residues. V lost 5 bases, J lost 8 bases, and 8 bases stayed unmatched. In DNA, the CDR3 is TGTGCCAGCAGCCGGGGGGTGGTGGATACCCAGTACTTC. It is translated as CASSRGVVDTQYF.

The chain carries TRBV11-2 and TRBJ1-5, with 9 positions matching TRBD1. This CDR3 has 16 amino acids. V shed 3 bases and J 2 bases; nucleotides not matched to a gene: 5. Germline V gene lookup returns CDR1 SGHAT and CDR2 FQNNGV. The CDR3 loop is CASSLAGQGGNQPQHF. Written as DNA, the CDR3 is TGTGCCAGCAGCTTGGCGGGACAGGGAGGCAATCAGCCCCAGCATTTT.

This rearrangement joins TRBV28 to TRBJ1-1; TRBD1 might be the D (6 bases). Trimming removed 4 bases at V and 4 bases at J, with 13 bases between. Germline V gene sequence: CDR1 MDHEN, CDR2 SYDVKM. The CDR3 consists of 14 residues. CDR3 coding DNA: TGTGCCAGCAGTTCTGGGGGGGGCCTCACTGAAGCTTTCTTT. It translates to CASSSGGGLTEAFF.

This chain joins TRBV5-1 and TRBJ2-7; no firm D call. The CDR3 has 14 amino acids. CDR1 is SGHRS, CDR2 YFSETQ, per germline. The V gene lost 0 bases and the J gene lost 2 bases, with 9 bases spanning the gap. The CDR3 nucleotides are TGCGCCAGCAGCTTGGCTCTTACCACCTACGAGCAGTACTTC. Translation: CASSLALTTYEQYF.